The T cell receptor (beta chain) under discussion was sequenced for a study of blood T cell repertoires in COVID-19. Whole-study context: There were acute and convalescent COVID-19 samples, and they came from the United States, Italy and Spain.

Per the authors' pipeline: Amplification of reference gene primers provided the estimated nucleated cell counts. Sequencing was performed with immunoSEQ multiplex PCR; in TCRdb, only in-frame clones are kept and a portion is missing. V and J calls and clone size follow that table, whereas D and trimming were derived from the DNA. Among about 100,000 clones listed, about 90% were seen once. Seattle patients were enrolled while actively infected and followed longitudinally. The CDR3 consists of 16 residues. The V gene lost 1 base and the J gene lost 4 bases, with 14 bases spanning the gap. Germline values: CDR1 MGHRA, CDR2 YSYEKL.

The TCR was taken from a human donor with COVID-19, enrolled during active disease. The donor label of this sample is uncertain. V usage is TRBV4-1 and J usage is TRBJ2-1; D ambiguous. Sequencing was carried out using peripheral blood. The CDR3 reads CASSQAGVPSYNEQFF. CDR3 nucleotide sequence: TGCGCCAGCAGCCAAGCAGGTGTCCCCAGTTACAATGAGCAGTTCTTC.